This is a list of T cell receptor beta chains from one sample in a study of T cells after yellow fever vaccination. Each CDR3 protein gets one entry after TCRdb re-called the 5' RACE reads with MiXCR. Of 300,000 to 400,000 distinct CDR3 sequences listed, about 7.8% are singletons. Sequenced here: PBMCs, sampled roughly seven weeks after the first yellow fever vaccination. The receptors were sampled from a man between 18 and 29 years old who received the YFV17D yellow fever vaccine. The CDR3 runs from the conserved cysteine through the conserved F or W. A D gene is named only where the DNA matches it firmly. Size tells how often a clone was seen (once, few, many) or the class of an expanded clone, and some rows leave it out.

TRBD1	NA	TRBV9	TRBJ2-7	TGTGCCAGCAGCATCGGACAGGGTCCCTACGAGCAGTACTTC	CASSIGQGPYEQYF
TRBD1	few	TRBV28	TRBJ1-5	TGTGCCAGCAGCTTGACAGGGGCCGGCCCAATCACTCCCCAGCATTTT	CASSLTGAGPITPQHF
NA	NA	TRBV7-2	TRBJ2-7	TGTGCCAGCACCCAACCGGGACACATCTACGAGCAGTACTTC	CASTQPGHIYEQYF
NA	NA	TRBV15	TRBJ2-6	TGTGCCACCAGCAGAGCGGGCTCTGGGGCCAACGTCCTGACTTTC	CATSRAGSGANVLTF
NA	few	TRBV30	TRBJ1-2	TGTGCCTGGAGTTGGGGGGGTTCTAACTATGGCTACACCTTC	CAWSWGGSNYGYTF
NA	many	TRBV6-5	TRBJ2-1	TGTGCCAGCAGTTACCCAGGGCACAATGAGCAGTTCTTC	CASSYPGHNEQFF
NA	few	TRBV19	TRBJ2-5	TGTGCCAGTACCTCCCGGGGTCAAGAGACCCAGTACTTC	CASTSRGQETQYF
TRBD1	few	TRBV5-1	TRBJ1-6	TGCGCCAGCAGCGTTATTGCGCCGGGACAGGGAAATTCACCCCTCCACTTT	CASSVIAPGQGNSPLHF
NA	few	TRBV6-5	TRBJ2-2	TGTGCCAGCAGTTTGGGACGGATCCACACCGGGGAGCTGTTTTTT	CASSLGRIHTGELFF
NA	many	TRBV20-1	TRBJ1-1	TGCAGTGCAAGACCACCGAACACTGAAGCTTTCTTT	CSARPPNTEAFF
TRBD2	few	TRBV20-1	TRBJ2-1	TGCAGTCAAATTGCTCTAGCGGGGCTAAACAATGAGCAGTTCTTC	CSQIALAGLNNEQFF
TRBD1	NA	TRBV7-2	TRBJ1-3	TGTGCCAGCAGCAGTGGGACAGTGAACTCTGGAAACACCATATATTTT	CASSSGTVNSGNTIYF
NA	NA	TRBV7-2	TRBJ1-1	TGTGCCAGCAGCCAACGCCATGGCATGAACACTGAAGCTTTCTTT	CASSQRHGMNTEAFF
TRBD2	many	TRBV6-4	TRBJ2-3	TGTGCCAGCAGTGAAGCGGGGGGCACAGATACGCAGTATTTT	CASSEAGGTDTQYF
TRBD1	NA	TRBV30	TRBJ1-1	TGTGCCTGGAGAGACAGGGGTTGGAACACTGAAGCTTTCTTT	CAWRDRGWNTEAFF
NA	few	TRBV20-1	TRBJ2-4	TGCAGTGCTAGGGGATTAGGAGGGGGGACGATCGAGTTC	CSARGLGGGTIEF
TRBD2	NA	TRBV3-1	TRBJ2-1	TGTGCCAGCAGCCCCCGACTAGCGGGTACCTACAATGAGCAGTTCTTC	CASSPRLAGTYNEQFF
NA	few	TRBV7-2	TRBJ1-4	TGTGCCAGCAGTCCCCGGGCCGGACGGGGCGAAAAACTGTTTTTT	CASSPRAGRGEKLFF
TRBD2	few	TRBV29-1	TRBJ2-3	TGCAGCACGGATGCGGGGGGGGGCACAGATACGCAGTATTTT	CSTDAGGGTDTQYF
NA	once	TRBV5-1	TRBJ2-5	TGCGCCAGCAGCTACACCCCAAACCGGATTTCCCAAGAGACCCAGTACTTC	CASSYTPNRISQETQYF
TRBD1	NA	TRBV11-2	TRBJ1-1	TGTGCCAGCAGCTCGACGAGACAGGGGTGGGGGACTGAAGCTTTCTTT	CASSSTRQGWGTEAFF
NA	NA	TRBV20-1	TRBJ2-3	TGCAGTGCTTGGGGTAGCACAGATACGCAGTATTTT	CSAWGSTDTQYF
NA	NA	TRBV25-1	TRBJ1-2	TGTGCCAGCAGTGAACAAACAGGCAACTATGGCTACACCTTC	CASSEQTGNYGYTF
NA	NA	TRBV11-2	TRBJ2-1	TGTGCCAGCAGCTCCAACACAGGGATAGGTGAGCAGTTCTTC	CASSSNTGIGEQFF
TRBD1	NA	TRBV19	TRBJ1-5	TGTGCCAGTAGTATGCCCAGGGGGCGAGCGATCGATAGCAATCAGCCCCAGCATTTT	CASSMPRGRAIDSNQPQHF
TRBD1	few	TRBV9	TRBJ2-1	TGTGCCAGCAGCCTAAGGACAGGGTCATACAATGAGCAGTTCTTC	CASSLRTGSYNEQFF
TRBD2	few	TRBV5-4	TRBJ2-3	TGTGCCAGCAGCGCCAGCGGGGGGGCGAGCACAGATACGCAGTATTTT	CASSASGGASTDTQYF
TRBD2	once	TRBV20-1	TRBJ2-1	TGCAGTGCTAGAGATCCGACTAGCCGCTATGAGCAGTTCTTC	CSARDPTSRYEQFF
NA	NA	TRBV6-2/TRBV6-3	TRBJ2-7	TGTGCCAGCAGTTACTCGACAGTCGAGCAGTACTTC	CASSYSTVEQYF
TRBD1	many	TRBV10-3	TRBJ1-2	TGTGCCATCAGTGAAGGGGAAGGGACAGGGCGCGGAGTTGGCTACACCTTC	CAISEGEGTGRGVGYTF
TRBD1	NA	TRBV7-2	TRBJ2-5	TGTGCCAGCAGCCAACGGCGGGCGACAGGGGTTGGGGAGACCCAGTACTTC	CASSQRRATGVGETQYF
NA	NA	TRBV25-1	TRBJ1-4	TGTGCCAGCAGTGAATCCCCGGCAGGGATCGGAGAAAACCTGTTTTTT	CASSESPAGIGENLFF
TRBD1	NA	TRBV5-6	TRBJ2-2	TGTGCCAGCAGCCACACAGGGGTCACCGGGGAGCTGTTTTTT	CASSHTGVTGELFF
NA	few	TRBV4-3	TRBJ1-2	TGCGCCAGCAGCCAAGATTGGGGGGGCTATGGCTACACCTTC	CASSQDWGGYGYTF
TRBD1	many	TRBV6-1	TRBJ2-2	TGTGCCAGCAGCCGACAGGGGGCCACCGGGGAGCTGTTTTTT	CASSRQGATGELFF
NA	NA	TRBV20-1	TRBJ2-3	TGCAGTGCTAGAGTGCCAGGGGGGGGGCAGTATTTT	CSARVPGGGQYF
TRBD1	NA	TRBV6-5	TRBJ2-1	TGTGCCAGCAGTTTTCGCGGGACAGGGGGGGGTGAGCAGTTCTTC	CASSFRGTGGGEQFF
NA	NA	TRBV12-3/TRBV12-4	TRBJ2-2	TGTGCCAGCAGTTTAGTTGATCGGGGCGGGGAGCTGTTTTTT	CASSLVDRGGELFF
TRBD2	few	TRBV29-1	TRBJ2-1	TGCAGCGTTGGGCGGGGGGAAGACAATGAGCAGTTCTTC	CSVGRGEDNEQFF
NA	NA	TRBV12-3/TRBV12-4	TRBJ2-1	TGTGCCAGCAGTGGGGAGAGGGAGCAGTTCTTC	CASSGEREQFF
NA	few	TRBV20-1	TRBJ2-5	TGCAGTGCTAAAAGGGGGGGGGAGACCCAGTACTTC	CSAKRGGETQYF
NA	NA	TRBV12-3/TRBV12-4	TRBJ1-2	TGTGCCAGCAGTTTAGCTGCAGGACTCTATGGCTACACCTTC	CASSLAAGLYGYTF
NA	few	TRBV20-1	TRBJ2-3	TGCAGTGCTAGAGATCATAGAGATACGCAGTATTTT	CSARDHRDTQYF
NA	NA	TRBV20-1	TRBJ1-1	TGCAGTGCAAGGGACGGCATGAACACTGAAGCTTTCTTT	CSARDGMNTEAFF
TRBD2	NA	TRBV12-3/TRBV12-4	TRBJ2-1	TGTGCCAGCAGCCCCACTAGCGGGGGGGCGGGTTACAATGAGCAGTTCTTC	CASSPTSGGAGYNEQFF